Below, 10 T cell receptor beta chains from the same sample are listed, as sequenced in a study of shared clonotypes between healthy human individuals. Sequencing used immunoSEQ multiplex PCR; TCRdb keeps in-frame clones, though not all of them. The profile shows 1,400,000 or so clones, around 98.5% of them singletons. Sequencing was carried out using naive CD4+ T cells sorted from blood. Noted subset: CD45RA+ positively selected. The receptors here all came from a man under 40 in good health.

The V call is TRBV5-1, the J call TRBJ2-5, with 11 bases aligning to TRBD1. The CDR3 runs 15 residues. After removal of 4 bases from V and 4 bases from J, the junction contained 6 bases not matched to a gene. Germline values: CDR1 SGHRS, CDR2 YFSETQ. For the CDR3, the DNA is TGCGCCAGCAGCCCTGGGACAGGGGGTTTAGAGACCCAGTACTTC. Protein sequence: CASSPGTGGLETQYF.

V is TRBV14 and J is TRBJ1-1; no clear D. V lost 4 bases and J 6 bases, leaving 18 bases between the germline ends. Germline CDR1 reads SGHDN; CDR2 reads FVKESK. CDR3 size: 15 residues. The CDR3 DNA reads as TGTGCCAGCAGCCCCCACTTCCTAACGAATTCTGAAGCTTTCTTT. It codes for CASSPHFLTNSEAFF.

The chain has TRBV15 and TRBJ1-5, with D uncertain. Trimming shortened V by 0 bases and J by 1 base, and 13 bases separated the two germline ends. The CDR3 spans 17 residues. Per the germline V gene, CDR1 is LNHNV and CDR2 is YYDKDF (reference sequence). The CDR3 spells CATSRDYYWGSNQPQHF. DNA of the CDR3: TGTGCCACCAGCAGAGATTATTACTGGGGAAGCAATCAGCCCCAGCATTTT.

The genes are TRBV5-1 and TRBJ1-3, with D maybe TRBD1 (6 bases). The CDR3 is made up of 16 amino acids. V was shortened by 0 bases and J by 4 bases, with 14 bases between the two germline ends. Per germline, CDR1 SGHRS and CDR2 YFSETQ. The CDR3 nucleotides are TGCGCCAGCAGCTTGGATGGGGGGCGAGCCGGAAACACCATATATTTT. Its translation: CASSLDGGRAGNTIYF.

V and J are TRBV11-1 and TRBJ2-3; TRBD2 might be the D (5 bases). Germline V gives CDR1 SGHAT, CDR2 FQDESV (reference sequence). V was shortened by 5 bases and J by 10 bases, with 16 bases between the two germline ends. The CDR3 extends over 13 amino acids. In nucleotides, the CDR3 is TGTGCCAGCAGCCCCCGGACTTCGATGGCGCAGTATTTT. Amino acids: CASSPRTSMAQYF.

The chain carries TRBV15 and TRBJ2-5, with 9 positions matching TRBD1. The CDR3 contains 14 residues. The germline gives CDR1 LNHNV, CDR2 YYDKDF (reference sequence). V shed 4 bases, J shed 5 bases, and the junction held 5 bases outside the gene matches. The DNA for the CDR3 is TGTGCCACCAGCATTAACAGGGGGCCGGAGACCCAGTACTTC. Protein sequence: CATSINRGPETQYF.

The table lists this clone with a few counts. The gene calls are TRBV6-5 and TRBJ2-7; D is undetermined. Germline V gives CDR1 MNHEY, CDR2 SVGAGI. CDR3 length equals 14 residues. V gave up 6 bases and J gave up 2 bases, with 14 bases separating them. In nucleotides, the CDR3 is TGTGCCAGCAGAAAGACCGCGTCCACCTACGAGCAGTACTTC. Protein product: CASRKTASTYEQYF.

The CDR3 DNA follows: TGTGCCAGCAGTGTAGCGGGAGGGTTGACCTACGAGCAGTACTTC. Protein product: CASSVAGGLTYEQYF. The V gene is TRBV28, the J gene TRBJ2-7; TRBD2 aligns across 11 bases. Per the germline V gene, CDR1 is MDHEN and CDR2 is SYDVKM. This CDR3 is built from 15 residues. V dropped 5 bases and J dropped 2; count of bases not matched to a gene: 5.

This clone was recorded only once. The gene calls are TRBV5-1 and TRBJ2-3, with a weak D call TRBD2 (6 bases). V shed 0 bases and J shed 5 bases, with 16 bases lying between them. The CDR3 runs to 16 residues. Germline loops: CDR1 SGHRS, CDR2 YFSETQ. The CDR3 spells CASSLELVPAGDTQYF. The CDR3 coding sequence is TGCGCCAGCAGCTTGGAGTTGGTTCCAGCGGGAGATACGCAGTATTTT.

V gene TRBV7-6 combines with J gene TRBJ2-7; TRBD1 matches at 9 bases. Germline loops: CDR1 SGHVS, CDR2 FNYEAQ. This CDR3 is 15 amino acids long. J was trimmed by 7 bases and V by 4 bases; bases with no gene match: 11. The CDR3 here is CASSSRRTGEREQYF. Here the CDR3 DNA reads TGTGCCAGCAGCTCCCGCCGGACAGGGGAACGGGAGCAGTACTTC.